Shown below are 12 T cell receptor beta chains from a single sample sequenced in a study of response to subunit inactivated influenza vaccine. TCRdb fed the RT-PCR reads into MiXCR, producing one record per CDR3 protein. The sample lists 800,000 or so distinct CDR3 sequences; less than 25% were seen once. Sequenced material: PBMCs from blood, taken more than 4 days after vaccination. The receptors here all came from a man over 45 who received an inactivated influenza vaccine.

This clonotype was recorded a few times. The chain has TRBV20-1 and TRBJ2-4; 7 bases match TRBD2. Germline V gives CDR1 DFQATT, CDR2 SNEGSKA (reference sequence). This CDR3 has 17 residues. V trimming: 1 base; J trimming: 0 bases; junction bases outside the gene matches: 9. CDR3 sequence reads: CSARAGGLLPAKNIQYF. The CDR3 DNA is TGCAGTGCTAGAGCGGGAGGCCTCCTCCCAGCCAAAAACATTCAGTACTTC.

There are a few counts of this clonotype. V is TRBV6-1 and J is TRBJ2-1, with D possibly matching TRBD2 (5 bases). Trimming shortened V by 5 bases and J by 0 bases, and 23 bases separated the two germline ends. The CDR3 has 19 residues. The germline V gene encodes CDR1 MNHNS and CDR2 SASEGT. CDR3 sequence reads: CASSPLVLRTGSSYNEQFF. CDR3 sequence (DNA): TGTGCCAGCAGTCCCCTCGTTTTGAGGACTGGAAGCTCCTACAATGAGCAGTTCTTC.

The chain has TRBV3-1 and TRBJ1-1; D is uncertain. Per germline, CDR1 LGHDT and CDR2 YNNKEL (reference sequence). The CDR3 consists of 14 residues. V shed 5 bases and J shed 3 bases, with 13 bases lying between them. The CDR3 region is CASSGLWGDTEAFF. CDR3 in DNA: TGTGCCAGCAGCGGCCTTTGGGGAGACACTGAAGCTTTCTTT.

This clonotype occurred a few times. The chain is built from TRBV7-2 and TRBJ1-5; 9 bases match TRBD1. CDR3 length: 17 residues. Germline values: CDR1 SGHTA, CDR2 FQGNSA. The J segment lost 5 bases and the V segment lost 3 bases, leaving 11 bases of the junction unmatched. The CDR3 region is CASSFQTGTGSYQPQHF. CDR3 nucleotides: TGTGCCAGCAGCTTCCAAACCGGGACAGGGAGTTATCAGCCCCAGCATTTT.

The chain uses TRBV29-1 and TRBJ2-1; D gene ambiguous. CDR3 size: 16 residues. The V gene lost 7 bases and the J gene lost 4 bases, with 23 bases spanning the gap. Germline assignment: CDR1 SQVTM and CDR2 ANQGSEA. In DNA form, the CDR3 reads TGCAGCGCCGCCACCCCCGGTGTAAAGTCTTACAATGAGCAGTTCTTC. Translated, it gives CSAATPGVKSYNEQFF.

This clonotype was seen a handful of times. This chain uses TRBV6-5 with TRBJ1-4, with D unclear. The CDR3 has 16 amino acids. The germline V gene has CDR1 MNHEY and CDR2 SVGAGI. Between the trimmed V and J ends, which lost 0 bases and 0 bases, there was a span of 8 bases. CDR3 sequence: CASSYSTRATNEKLFF. The CDR3 DNA sequence: TGTGCCAGCAGTTACTCGACCCGTGCAACTAATGAAAAACTGTTTTTT.

V gene TRBV20-1 combines with J gene TRBJ2-7, with 8 bases matching TRBD1. Germline values: CDR1 DFQATT, CDR2 SNEGSKA (reference sequence). With 5 bases clipped from V and 3 bases from J, the junction kept 12 bases outside the gene matches. The CDR3 covers 15 residues. CDR3 sequence: CSAGSQGAALYEQYF. CDR3 DNA sequence: TGCAGTGCTGGATCTCAGGGGGCAGCGCTCTACGAGCAGTACTTC.

The chain recombines TRBV5-1 with TRBJ2-1, with D uncertain. Trimming took 5 bases from V and 4 from J, leaving 10 bases between them. Per the germline V gene, CDR1 is SGHRS and CDR2 is YFSETQ. This CDR3 spans 13 amino acids. CDR3: CASRSDGYNEQFF. CDR3 DNA sequence: TGCGCCAGCAGATCTGACGGATACAATGAGCAGTTCTTC.

The chain is built from TRBV6-2 or TRBV6-3 and TRBJ2-5; D is undetermined. V lost 0 bases, J lost 10 bases, and 15 bases lay in between. The CDR3 has 14 amino acids. The germline CDR1 and CDR2 sequences are MNHEY and SVGEGT. DNA of the CDR3: TGTGCCAGCAGTTACTCGAGTGACAACCTGGGCCAGTACTTC. The encoded protein is CASSYSSDNLGQYF.

V usage is TRBV20-1 and J usage is TRBJ2-5, with D tentatively TRBD1 or TRBD2 (5 bases each). The CDR3 consists of 16 residues. The V end was cut by 3 bases, the J end by 2 bases, with 19 bases between. Per germline, CDR1 DFQATT and CDR2 SNEGSKA (reference sequence). The CDR3 nucleotides are TGCAGTGCTAGTCCCGTGGGGCGGGTAGAACAAGAGACCCAGTACTTC. This encodes CSASPVGRVEQETQYF.

Only one count was recorded for this clonotype. The V and J genes are TRBV21-1 and TRBJ2-3. TRBV21-1 is designated a pseudogene. The CDR3 has 13 residues. The CDR3 reads CASMIASTDTQYF. CDR3 in DNA: TGTGCCAGCATGATAGCTAGCACAGATACGCAGTATTTT.

The chain recombines TRBV11-2 with TRBJ2-5, with 7 bases that match TRBD2. The germline CDR1 and CDR2 sequences are SGHAT and FQNNGV. The CDR3 has 16 residues. Germline trimming cut 5 bases from V and 3 bases from J; bases unmatched to any gene: 12. In DNA, the CDR3 is TGTGCCAGCAGCCCGATGGGGTCTAGCGGTGAAGAGACCCAGTACTTC. Translating it yields CASSPMGSSGEETQYF.